This TCR beta chain stems from a study of blood T cell repertoires in COVID-19 (dated by TCRdb to 2019 to 2021). With regard to the full study: Samples covering the acute and convalescent phases of COVID-19 were provided by collaborators in the United States, Italy and Spain. The dataset comprised deeply sampled blood TCRbeta repertoires from subjects exposed to, actively infected with, or recovered from COVID-19. A de-identified subject ID, COVID-19 status, age in years and sex were almost always included in the sample metadata. The material from the prospective study consisted of cDNA or gDNA derived from T cells, B-cell-depleted T cells, or PBMCs. The samples were drawn from two sources: the first 160 participants of the ongoing ImmuneRACE study, and 1,254 subjects contributed by 6 global collaborators. Where available, HLA class I and class II types were obtained from metadata supplied by the sample provider rather than from assay-based typing. A freely available public database, intended as a resource for researchers studying the immune response to SARS-CoV-2, is where the repertoires were released. What the research found in general, with its limitations: Clinical and demographic metadata were provided uncurated, with the amount varying by source and participant.

On this clone itself: The antigen this receptor binds is unknown. No per-base quality is available; no much larger clone lies one base away.

TCRbeta CDR3 regions were amplified from genomic DNA using the immunoSEQ Assay, a bias-controlled multiplex PCR. The study's own analysis went as follows. Nucleated cell counts per sample were estimated from amplification of reference gene primers within the assay. To quantify the absolute abundance of each unique TCRbeta CDR3 rearrangement, sequence reads were collapsed and filtered. For each sample, productive Simpson clonality was calculated by taking the square root of Simpson's diversity index across productive rearrangements. What TCRdb holds here is the immuneACCESS table cut down to in-frame rearrangements. Part of the clones is not present; checked against another copy, under half of the missing clones reflect an unresolved V gene, and the others are unexplained. V and J calls and clone size come straight from that table; D and trimming were deduced from the DNA. The sample table lists more than 110,000 clones, about 80% of them with a count of one. Clones ranked in the top ten supply 44% of the sample.

Based on the germline V gene (reference sequence), the CDR1 and CDR2 sequences are SGHKS and YYEKEE. The CDR3 runs 15 amino acids, cysteine and phenylalanine included. Only the CDR3 portion is preserved as DNA: 45 bases, with reading frame beginning at the first base. The V and J ends are trimmed by 4 bases and 5 bases, leaving 17 bases between them. Whole blood was collected in K2EDTA tubes by collaborating institutions according to the institutions' own protocols. For TCRbeta analysis, collaborators shipped samples as frozen whole blood, isolated PBMCs, or DNA extracted from either of those sample types.

The sequence joins TRBV5-5 to TRBJ2-3; TRBD2 is a weak D gene call, 7 bases matching. This TCR was sampled from a human donor in a cohort sampled during active COVID-19. Sequencing used peripheral blood. In nucleotide form, the sequence is TGTGCCAGCAGCCCTTACGGGGGGCAGATAGATACGCAGTATTTT. Its protein reads: CASSPYGGQIDTQYF.